The 6 T cell receptor beta chains below come from one sample, sequenced in a study of vaccination and CD4 T cells after COVID-19. One entry per CDR3 protein, called by TCRdb with MiXCR from the PCR reads. The data show about 21,000 distinct CDR3 sequences, roughly 63% seen once. This material consisted of CD4+ T cells from blood, taken after SARS-CoV-2 vaccination. Every receptor here comes from a human donor who had recovered from COVID-19.

The chain joins TRBV7-9 to TRBJ2-5, with D uncertain. Trimming took off 2 bases at V and 4 bases at J, with 2 bases between the two ends. Germline CDR1 and CDR2: SEHNR and FQNEAQ (reference sequence). CDR3 length: 11 amino acids. The CDR3: CASSLLETQYF. The CDR3 region has the DNA TGTGCCAGCAGCTTATTAGAGACCCAGTACTTC.

J is TRBJ2-1 and V is TRBV7-7; D gene ambiguous. The germline V gene has CDR1 SSHAT and CDR2 FNYEAQ (reference sequence). The CDR3 runs 15 residues. With 1 base removed from V and 5 bases from J, the gap between germline ends came to 12 bases. This CDR3 reads CASSLGPNSDNEQFF. The CDR3 DNA reads TGTGCCAGCAGCTTAGGGCCGAATAGTGACAATGAGCAGTTCTTC.

The V call is TRBV28, the J call TRBJ1-6; tentative D call: TRBD1 (6 bases). V lost 8 bases and J lost 7, with 12 bases in between. The length of the CDR3 is 13 residues. The germline gives CDR1 MDHEN, CDR2 SYDVKM. This CDR3 is CASLDRWNSPLHF. The DNA for the CDR3 is TGTGCCAGCCTAGACAGGTGGAATTCACCCCTCCACTTT. The full variable domain, in which reference TRBV28 and TRBJ1-6 provide the parts outside the CDR3, is DVKVTQSSRYLVKRTGEKVFLECVQDMDHENMFWYRQDPGLGLRLIYFSYDVKMKEKGDIPEGYSVSREKKERFSLILESASTNQTSMYLCASLDRWNSPLHFGNGTRLTVT.

The chain combines TRBV18 with TRBJ1-6; D might be TRBD1 (6 bases). The V end lost 4 bases, the J end lost 4 bases, and 8 bases lay between the germline ends. Per the germline V gene, CDR1 is KGHSH and CDR2 is LQKENI. CDR3 length: 14 residues. This chain's CDR3 is CASSQGGYNSPLHF. The CDR3 DNA is TGTGCCAGCTCACAAGGGGGTTATAATTCACCCCTCCACTTT.

The V call is TRBV2, the J call TRBJ2-3, with 14 bases fitting TRBD2. The CDR3 is 17 residues long. V shed 6 bases and J 1 base; nucleotides not matched to a gene: 6. The germline CDR1 and CDR2 sequences are SNHLY and FYNNEI. The CDR3: CASRGGTSGSGTDTQYF. Here the CDR3 DNA reads TGTGCCAGCAGGGGGGGGACTAGCGGGAGCGGCACAGATACGCAGTATTTT.

The chain recombines TRBV14 with TRBJ1-2; the D is unclear. The CDR3 runs 15 residues. CDR1 and CDR2 from the germline V gene are SGHDN and FVKESK. V lost 0 bases, J lost 8 bases, and 16 bases lay in between. The CDR3 here is CASSQDRSGARGYTF. CDR3 coding DNA: TGTGCCAGCAGCCAAGATAGATCGGGAGCGAGGGGCTACACCTTC.